The clone carrying this TCR beta chain came up a few times. The antigen remains undetermined. V was cut by 3 bases and J by 0 bases, with 14 bases left in between. CDR1 is SGDLS, CDR2 YYNGEE, per germline. The CDR3 has 16 residues. The authors ran a second PCR of roughly 6 to 11 cycles using a sample-barcoded 5' primer and a J-beta primer mix. Each cDNA molecule was tagged by a template-switch adaptor that had 12 random nucleotides. TCRdb re-called the 5' RACE reads through MiXCR, storing one row per CDR3 protein. The sample records roughly 560,000 distinct CDR3 sequences, nearly 25% being singletons. The data belong to a study of blood T cells in healthy people across ages. Study as a whole: There was about one barcoded beta molecule captured by template switching per two T cells.

Broader study findings: Comparison with aged donors showed that long-lived donors had more naive CD4+ cells and higher diversity. Estimates drawn from one million T cells were deemed to understate diversity.

The sample was also reused in another study, on T cells of mothers and their children.

The source of this sequence is a boy between 10 and 17 years old in good health. This chain joins TRBV9 and TRBJ2-3; the D is unclear. The sequenced material came from blood. The DNA for the CDR3 is TGTGCCAGCAGCGCGGAGCCGGTTAGTAGCACAGATACGCAGTATTTT. As protein: CASSAEPVSSTDTQYF.